Listed below are T cell receptor beta chains from one sample, sequenced in a study of T cell changes during pregnancy in multiple sclerosis. Data came from immunoSEQ multiplex PCR; TCRdb stores just in-frame clones and leaves some out. Of tens of thousands of clones listed, just under 95% were seen once; the top ten hold roughly 3.9%. The sequencing used CD8+ T cells from peripheral blood mononuclear cells, collected after pregnancy. The receptor set was obtained from a female donor with multiple sclerosis, enrolled in a pregnancy study. CDR3s include the opening cysteine and the closing phenylalanine or tryptophan. A D gene is named only where the DNA matches it firmly. Size tells how often a clone was seen (once, few, many) or the class of an expanded clone, and some rows leave it out.

j_gene: TRBJ2-2
len: 17
v_gene: TRBV5-5
abundance: -
d_gene: TRBD2
CDR3nt: TGTGCCAGCAGCTTGGGCCTAGCGGGGGCCATCATCGGGGAGCTGTTTTTT
CDR3aa: CASSLGLAGAIIGELFF

j_gene: TRBJ1-6
len: 15
v_gene: TRBV30
abundance: -
d_gene: -
CDR3nt: TGTGCCTGGAAGGTCGGAGCGGGAAGTGGGTTCCCCCTCCACTTT
CDR3aa: CAWKVGAGSGFPLHF

j_gene: TRBJ1-1
len: 14
v_gene: TRBV27
abundance: -
d_gene: TRBD1
CDR3nt: TGTGCCAGCAGTCTACTCGAGGACAGGGGCCAAGCTTTCTTT
CDR3aa: CASSLLEDRGQAFF

j_gene: TRBJ1-3
len: 15
v_gene: TRBV9
abundance: -
d_gene: -
CDR3nt: TGTGCCAGCAGCGATGGACAGAACTCTGGAAACACCATATATTTT
CDR3aa: CASSDGQNSGNTIYF

j_gene: TRBJ2-7
len: 14
v_gene: TRBV28
abundance: -
d_gene: TRBD1
CDR3nt: TGTGCCAGCAGCCCAAGGACAGGGAGGTACGAGCAGTACTTC
CDR3aa: CASSPRTGRYEQYF

j_gene: TRBJ2-1
len: 12
v_gene: TRBV2
abundance: -
d_gene: -
CDR3nt: TGTGCCAGCAGTGAGGTCTGGCATGAGCAGTTCTTC
CDR3aa: CASSEVWHEQFF

j_gene: TRBJ2-2
len: 17
v_gene: TRBV15
abundance: -
d_gene: -
CDR3nt: TGTGCCACCAGCAGAGATGCGCGGGGACGACACACCGGGGAGCTGTTTTTT
CDR3aa: CATSRDARGRHTGELFF

j_gene: TRBJ1-5
len: 9
v_gene: TRBV28
abundance: -
d_gene: -
CDR3nt: TGTGCCAGCTTCCAAGCCGAGCATTTT
CDR3aa: CASFQAEHF

j_gene: TRBJ2-5
len: 14
v_gene: TRBV7-6
abundance: once
d_gene: -
CDR3nt: TGTGCCAGCAGCCCCACAGGGTTCCAAGAGACCCAGTACTTC
CDR3aa: CASSPTGFQETQYF

j_gene: TRBJ2-1
len: 15
v_gene: TRBV6-6
abundance: -
d_gene: TRBD1
CDR3nt: TGTGCCAGCAGCTCTACAGGGGGCCCCTACAATGAGCAGTTCTTC
CDR3aa: CASSSTGGPYNEQFF

j_gene: TRBJ1-1
len: 14
v_gene: TRBV7-6
abundance: -
d_gene: TRBD1
CDR3nt: TGTGCCAGCAGCTTAGGGACAGGGGACACTGAAGCTTTCTTT
CDR3aa: CASSLGTGDTEAFF

j_gene: TRBJ2-5
len: 16
v_gene: TRBV6-1
abundance: -
d_gene: TRBD1
CDR3nt: TGTGCCAGCAGTGAACGGGACAGGGGCCTCCGAGAGACCCAGTACTTC
CDR3aa: CASSERDRGLRETQYF

j_gene: TRBJ1-1
len: 15
v_gene: TRBV4-1
abundance: -
d_gene: TRBD1
CDR3nt: TGCGCCAGCAGCCAAGCGACAGGGGCGAACACTGAAGCTTTCTTT
CDR3aa: CASSQATGANTEAFF

j_gene: TRBJ2-1
len: 14
v_gene: TRBV7-3
abundance: -
d_gene: -
CDR3nt: TGTGCCAGCAGCTTAAGCGGAGGTTACAATGAGCAGTTCTTC
CDR3aa: CASSLSGGYNEQFF

j_gene: TRBJ2-1
len: 15
v_gene: TRBV14
abundance: -
d_gene: TRBD2
CDR3nt: TGTGCCAGCAGCCAAGACACGGGGAGGGCAGATGAGCAGTTCTTC
CDR3aa: CASSQDTGRADEQFF

j_gene: TRBJ2-1
len: 17
v_gene: TRBV27
abundance: -
d_gene: -
CDR3nt: TGTGCCAGCAGTTCTAAGACCTTCCCCCGGGACACCAATGAGCAGTTCTTC
CDR3aa: CASSSKTFPRDTNEQFF

j_gene: TRBJ1-2
len: 11
v_gene: TRBV28
abundance: -
d_gene: -
CDR3nt: TGTGCCAGCAGTTCCATTTATGGCTACACCTTC
CDR3aa: CASSSIYGYTF

j_gene: TRBJ2-7
len: 15
v_gene: TRBV5-3
abundance: -
d_gene: TRBD2
CDR3nt: TGTGCCAGAAGCTTGGGACTAGCGAAAACAGACGAGCAGTACTTC
CDR3aa: CARSLGLAKTDEQYF

j_gene: TRBJ2-2
len: 17
v_gene: TRBV7-9
abundance: -
d_gene: TRBD2
CDR3nt: TGTGCCAGCAGCCTCCCCACTAGCGGGAGACTCACCGGGGAGCTGTTTTTT
CDR3aa: CASSLPTSGRLTGELFF

j_gene: TRBJ2-7
len: 15
v_gene: TRBV29-1
abundance: -
d_gene: -
CDR3nt: TGCAGCGACCCCAAGGGGCGGGACCAACACTACGAGCAGTACTTC
CDR3aa: CSDPKGRDQHYEQYF

j_gene: TRBJ2-1
len: 14
v_gene: TRBV13
abundance: -
d_gene: -
CDR3nt: TGTGCCAGCAGCCGTTCCGAGGGTTACAATGAGCAGTTCTTC
CDR3aa: CASSRSEGYNEQFF

j_gene: TRBJ2-7
len: 14
v_gene: TRBV28
abundance: -
d_gene: TRBD1
CDR3nt: TGTGCCAGCACCGTAAGGGGACAGGGGAACGAGCAGTACTTC
CDR3aa: CASTVRGQGNEQYF

j_gene: TRBJ2-7
len: 17
v_gene: TRBV2
abundance: -
d_gene: -
CDR3nt: TGTGCCAGCGGGGGCGATCGGCGAACAGTCAGATCCTACGAGCAGTACTTC
CDR3aa: CASGGDRRTVRSYEQYF

j_gene: TRBJ2-3
len: 16
v_gene: TRBV29-1
abundance: once
d_gene: TRBD1
CDR3nt: TGCAGCGTTGAGGCCGGGACAGGGAGCGCCGTAGATACGCAGTATTTT
CDR3aa: CSVEAGTGSAVDTQYF

j_gene: TRBJ2-7
len: 13
v_gene: TRBV27
abundance: -
d_gene: -
CDR3nt: TGTGCCAGCAGTCTTGGCGGGTACGACGAGCAGTACTTC
CDR3aa: CASSLGGYDEQYF

j_gene: TRBJ1-5
len: 15
v_gene: TRBV2
abundance: -
d_gene: -
CDR3nt: TGTGCCAGCAGGGTGTCCCAACGGGGCAATCAGCCCCAGCATTTT
CDR3aa: CASRVSQRGNQPQHF

j_gene: TRBJ2-3
len: 16
v_gene: TRBV7-2
abundance: -
d_gene: TRBD1
CDR3nt: TGTGCCAGCAGCTTACGGGACAGGGGTTGGACGGATACGCAGTATTTT
CDR3aa: CASSLRDRGWTDTQYF

j_gene: TRBJ2-7
len: 14
v_gene: TRBV6-6
abundance: -
d_gene: TRBD1
CDR3nt: TGTGCCAGCAGTAATCCGGTAGACAGGGACGAGCAGTACTTC
CDR3aa: CASSNPVDRDEQYF

j_gene: TRBJ2-7
len: 15
v_gene: TRBV6-6
abundance: -
d_gene: TRBD1
CDR3nt: TGTGCCAGCAGTTACTCGATTGGGACAGAATACGAGCAGTACTTC
CDR3aa: CASSYSIGTEYEQYF

j_gene: TRBJ1-6
len: 16
v_gene: TRBV10-2
abundance: -
d_gene: TRBD1
CDR3nt: TGCGCCAGCGTTCCGGGGACAGGGGGTATGAATTCACCCCTCCACTTT
CDR3aa: CASVPGTGGMNSPLHF

j_gene: TRBJ2-2
len: 14
v_gene: TRBV5-3
abundance: -
d_gene: TRBD1
CDR3nt: TGTGCCAGAAGCGGTAACAGGGGTACCGGGGAGCTGTTTTTT
CDR3aa: CARSGNRGTGELFF

j_gene: TRBJ2-7
len: 15
v_gene: TRBV7-6
abundance: -
d_gene: -
CDR3nt: TGTGCCAGCAGCTTAGAGGGGCGAGTTGGCTACGAGCAGTACTTC
CDR3aa: CASSLEGRVGYEQYF

j_gene: TRBJ2-7
len: 13
v_gene: TRBV4-2
abundance: -
d_gene: -
CDR3nt: TGTGCCAGCAGCCCTCTAGGGGGTAACGAGCAGTACTTC
CDR3aa: CASSPLGGNEQYF

j_gene: TRBJ2-1
len: 15
v_gene: TRBV5-1
abundance: -
d_gene: TRBD2
CDR3nt: TGCGCCAGCAGACCTCCCGGACTAGCGGAGATAGCGGGGTTCTTC
CDR3aa: CASRPPGLAEIAGFF

j_gene: TRBJ2-1
len: 16
v_gene: TRBV28
abundance: -
d_gene: TRBD1
CDR3nt: TGTGCCAGCAGCCTATCCCCGACAGGGGACGGTAATGAGCAGTTCTTC
CDR3aa: CASSLSPTGDGNEQFF

j_gene: TRBJ2-7
len: 14
v_gene: TRBV6-6
abundance: few
d_gene: TRBD2
CDR3nt: TGTGCCAGCAGTTACCGGGGGGGGCGATACGAGCAGTACTTC
CDR3aa: CASSYRGGRYEQYF

j_gene: TRBJ2-7
len: 13
v_gene: TRBV5-1
abundance: -
d_gene: -
CDR3nt: TGCGCCACCAGACGACATAACTCCTACGAGCAGTACTTC
CDR3aa: CATRRHNSYEQYF

j_gene: TRBJ1-1
len: 14
v_gene: TRBV28
abundance: -
d_gene: -
CDR3nt: TGTGCCAGCAGTATTACAGGGACGACCACTGAAGCTTTCTTT
CDR3aa: CASSITGTTTEAFF

j_gene: TRBJ1-2
len: 13
v_gene: TRBV7-2
abundance: -
d_gene: -
CDR3nt: TGTGCCAGCAGCTTAGACGGGAATGATGGCTACACCTTC
CDR3aa: CASSLDGNDGYTF

j_gene: TRBJ2-1
len: 14
v_gene: TRBV19
abundance: -
d_gene: -
CDR3nt: TGTGCCAGTAGTATCGGGGGTTTCGGGGATGAGCAGTTCTTC
CDR3aa: CASSIGGFGDEQFF

j_gene: TRBJ2-7
len: 14
v_gene: TRBV4-2
abundance: -
d_gene: TRBD1
CDR3nt: TGTGCCAGCAGCCCGGGACAGGGGTTTTACGAGCAGTACTTC
CDR3aa: CASSPGQGFYEQYF

j_gene: TRBJ1-5
len: 15
v_gene: TRBV19
abundance: -
d_gene: -
CDR3nt: TGTGCCAGTAGTTCATCCCGACAGAACAATCAGCCCCAGCATTTT
CDR3aa: CASSSSRQNNQPQHF

j_gene: TRBJ1-5
len: 13
v_gene: TRBV6-5
abundance: -
d_gene: -
CDR3nt: TGTGCCAGCAGGCACACCCTCCGGGGGCCCCAGCATTTT
CDR3aa: CASRHTLRGPQHF

j_gene: TRBJ1-5
len: 15
v_gene: TRBV2
abundance: once
d_gene: -
CDR3nt: TGTGCCAGCAGTGAATCGGCAGGGAGGGGCCAGCCCCAGCATTTT
CDR3aa: CASSESAGRGQPQHF

j_gene: TRBJ2-1
len: 15
v_gene: TRBV9
abundance: -
d_gene: TRBD2
CDR3nt: TGTGCCAGCAGCGTAGGAAGCGGGGCCTACAATGAGCAGTTCTTC
CDR3aa: CASSVGSGAYNEQFF

j_gene: TRBJ2-1
len: 17
v_gene: TRBV7-9
abundance: -
d_gene: -
CDR3nt: TGTGCCAGCAGCTTAGAGGGGACTGACACTACCTACAATGAGCAGTTCTTC
CDR3aa: CASSLEGTDTTYNEQFF

j_gene: TRBJ2-3
len: 15
v_gene: TRBV4-3
abundance: -
d_gene: -
CDR3nt: TGCGCCAGCCAGCAGCAGTGGGGGACTACAGATACGCAGTATTTT
CDR3aa: CASQQQWGTTDTQYF